This T cell receptor (beta chain) appears in the sequencing data of a study of OX40 agonist ivuxolimab in advanced cancers. Study-wide context: Three patients showed partial responses: one hepatocellular carcinoma and two cutaneous melanoma cases. General study points: Clonal expansion from baseline to week 6 occurred in both CD4+ and CD8+ T cells. Among the lowest levels of clonal expansion were found in partial responders at 0.1-3.0 mg/kg.

The junction had 15 bases not matched to a gene; V was cut back by 1 base and J by 12 bases. Per the germline V gene, CDR1 is SEHNR and CDR2 is FQNEAQ (reference sequence). The CDR3 has 15 residues. The assay was immunoSEQ multiplex PCR, and TCRdb's table has in-frame clones only and misses some. The sample consists of fewer than 100,000 clones, roughly 88% of them appearing once. Of note for this clone: Its matching antigen is unknown.

Patients were excluded for autoimmune disease history or systemic immunosuppression. The V gene is TRBV7-9, the J gene TRBJ2-7; 7 positions match TRBD1. This TCR was recovered from an adult with an advanced solid tumor such as melanoma, head and neck, liver or kidney cancer. The material sequenced was CD4+ or CD8+ T cells sorted from blood, taken in a trial of the OX40 agonist ivuxolimab. The CDR3 loop is CASSLDRGRFVRLYF. The CDR3 nucleotides read TGTGCCAGCAGCTTAGACAGGGGTCGTTTTGTTCGTCTGTACTTC.